A selection of T cell receptor beta chains follows, all from one sample in a study of T cell repertoires in cytomegalovirus infection. Using its own MiXCR run on the reads, TCRdb lists one record per CDR3 protein. The sample holds more than 50,000 distinct CDR3 sequences; about 30% are singletons and the top ten take about 74%. What these receptors recognize is not known. The sequencing sample was made of PBMCs, sequenced either directly or after in vitro stimulation (not recorded which). Receptors were obtained from a human donor in good health (CMV status not recorded). Some clones in this sample may be carry-over from other donors' samples. CDR3s include the opening cysteine and the closing phenylalanine or tryptophan. The order of the fields is V gene, D gene, clone size, J gene, CDR3 DNA, CDR3 protein. D genes are given only for firm matches. Where a row states a size, it is once, few, many or the class of an expanded clone; other rows omit it.

V: TRBV12-3/TRBV12-4
D: TRBD1
size: few
J: TRBJ1-4
DNA: TGTGCCAGCAGGCGAATGACAGGGGGAGATGAAAAACTGTTTTTT
CDR3: CASRRMTGGDEKLFF

V: TRBV19
D: TRBD2
size: -
J: TRBJ2-1
DNA: TGTGCCAGTAGTTCCCCCTACGCGGGAGGGTCCAATGAGCAGTTCTTC
CDR3: CASSSPYAGGSNEQFF

V: TRBV6-6
D: -
size: few
J: TRBJ2-7
DNA: TGTGCCAGCGGGCGGGACAGTACCTACGAGCAGTACTTC
CDR3: CASGRDSTYEQYF

V: TRBV7-2
D: -
size: many
J: TRBJ1-5
DNA: TGTGCCAGCAGCTTTAACAATCAGCCCCAGCATTTT
CDR3: CASSFNNQPQHF

V: TRBV24-1
D: -
size: -
J: TRBJ1-2
DNA: TGTGCCACCAGTGATTACTCCGGGGAAGGCTACACCTTC
CDR3: CATSDYSGEGYTF

V: TRBV7-6
D: -
size: -
J: TRBJ1-5
DNA: TGTGCCAGCAGCTTAAGGGAGCATCAGCCCCAGCATTTT
CDR3: CASSLREHQPQHF

V: TRBV23-1
D: -
size: once
J: TRBJ2-7
DNA: TGCGCCAGCAGTCCACGTAGGGAGCCCTTCTCCTACGAGCAGTACTTC
CDR3: CASSPRREPFSYEQYF

V: TRBV15
D: -
size: few
J: TRBJ1-6
DNA: TGTGCCACCAGCAGAGATGGTCCAGGGGTCGACTATAATTCACCCCTCCACTTT
CDR3: CATSRDGPGVDYNSPLHF

V: TRBV28
D: TRBD1
size: -
J: TRBJ2-1
DNA: TGTGCCAGCAGTCAAGTCTCTCAGGGGGTTAGGTACAATGAGCATTTCTTC
CDR3: CASSQVSQGVRYNEHFF

V: TRBV4-1
D: -
size: -
J: TRBJ2-5
DNA: TGCGCCAGCAGCCAAGATAGAGGCGAGACCCAGTACTTC
CDR3: CASSQDRGETQYF

V: TRBV11-3
D: -
size: few
J: TRBJ2-1
DNA: TGTGCCAGCAGCCTGAGGGGCGGGATCTATGAGCAGTTCTTC
CDR3: CASSLRGGIYEQFF

V: TRBV5-4
D: -
size: -
J: TRBJ2-6
DNA: TGTGCCAGCAGCTTGGATCGTGGGGCCAACGTCCTGACTTTC
CDR3: CASSLDRGANVLTF

V: TRBV10-3
D: -
size: few
J: TRBJ1-5
DNA: TGTGCCATCAGTGGGTCACAGGATAATCAGCCCCAGCATTTT
CDR3: CAISGSQDNQPQHF

V: TRBV7-2
D: TRBD2
size: many
J: TRBJ2-2
DNA: TGTGCCAGCAGCTTACTAGCGGGGGGGGAGCTGTTTTTT
CDR3: CASSLLAGGELFF

V: TRBV7-9
D: TRBD2
size: -
J: TRBJ2-5
DNA: TGTGCCAGCAGCTTGGATCTAGCGGGGGTAACCTCGACCCAGTACTTC
CDR3: CASSLDLAGVTSTQYF

V: TRBV7-9
D: TRBD1
size: few
J: TRBJ1-1
DNA: TGTGCCAGCAGCCCCGGGACAGGGGGAGGGGACACTGAAGCTTTCTTT
CDR3: CASSPGTGGGDTEAFF

V: TRBV19
D: -
size: -
J: TRBJ2-1
DNA: TGTGCCAGTAGTATCAGACCCAATGAGCAGTTCTTC
CDR3: CASSIRPNEQFF

V: TRBV7-2
D: -
size: few
J: TRBJ2-3
DNA: TGTGCCAGCAGCCCACGGAACTGGGGCACAGATACGCAGTATTTT
CDR3: CASSPRNWGTDTQYF

V: TRBV6-1
D: TRBD1
size: many
J: TRBJ2-1
DNA: TGTGCCAGCAGTTGGTCCAGTGGGACAGGTGTCTACAATGAGCAGTTCTTC
CDR3: CASSWSSGTGVYNEQFF

V: TRBV25-1
D: TRBD1
size: -
J: TRBJ1-1
DNA: TGTGCCAGCAGTAAGGACAGGGGGTCTGAAGCTTTCTTT
CDR3: CASSKDRGSEAFF

V: TRBV7-9
D: -
size: few
J: TRBJ2-7
DNA: TGTGCCAGCAGCTGGGGTCTTGGAGTTCCCTACGAGCAGTACTTC
CDR3: CASSWGLGVPYEQYF

V: TRBV4-2
D: TRBD2
size: many
J: TRBJ2-7
DNA: TGTGCCAGCAGCCAAGAAGATTCTGAACTAGCGGGGGGCGAGCAGTACTTC
CDR3: CASSQEDSELAGGEQYF

V: TRBV12-3/TRBV12-4
D: -
size: few
J: TRBJ2-3
DNA: TGTGCCAGCAGTTTTGGAGGGACCTCAACAACAGATACGCAGTATTTT
CDR3: CASSFGGTSTTDTQYF

V: TRBV3-1
D: -
size: -
J: TRBJ2-7
DNA: TGTGCCAGCAGCGGAGGGGGACGGAGCTACGAGCAGTACTTC
CDR3: CASSGGGRSYEQYF

V: TRBV28
D: TRBD2
size: few
J: TRBJ2-7
DNA: TGTGCCAGCAGTTCCTGGACAGCGGGGGGCACCTACGAGCAGTACTTC
CDR3: CASSSWTAGGTYEQYF

V: TRBV6-5
D: TRBD2
size: -
J: TRBJ2-7
DNA: TGTGCCAGCTGGACCCAAGGGAGGGGTTCCTACGAGCAGTACTTC
CDR3: CASWTQGRGSYEQYF

V: TRBV7-6
D: -
size: few
J: TRBJ1-4
DNA: TGTGCCAGCAGCTTGGCCAGCGGGCATAATGAAAAACTGTTTTTT
CDR3: CASSLASGHNEKLFF

V: TRBV7-9
D: -
size: few
J: TRBJ1-2
DNA: TGTGCCAGCGCCCGAGAAACAGGGTTGCAACGATCGAGCTATGGCTACACCTTC
CDR3: CASARETGLQRSSYGYTF

V: TRBV7-2
D: -
size: many
J: TRBJ2-4
DNA: TGTGCCAGCAGCTTGAGGGAAGCCAAAAACATTCAGTACTTC
CDR3: CASSLREAKNIQYF

V: TRBV6-1
D: -
size: -
J: TRBJ2-1
DNA: TGTGCCAGCAGTTTGGGGCACACGACCTACAATGAGCAGTTCTTC
CDR3: CASSLGHTTYNEQFF

V: TRBV24-1
D: -
size: -
J: TRBJ2-3
DNA: TGTGCCACCAGTGAGCCGTTAGGGGATACGCAGTATTTT
CDR3: CATSEPLGDTQYF

V: TRBV5-1
D: -
size: -
J: TRBJ2-2
DNA: TGCGCCAGCAGCTTGAGTGTAACTAACACCGGGGAGCTGTTTTTT
CDR3: CASSLSVTNTGELFF

V: TRBV28
D: -
size: -
J: TRBJ2-2
DNA: TGTGCCAGCAGTCCCCACCGGGACACCGGGGAGCTGTTTTTT
CDR3: CASSPHRDTGELFF

V: TRBV6-2/TRBV6-3
D: TRBD1
size: -
J: TRBJ1-1
DNA: TGTGCCACCCAAGACAGGGGGCACAGGAACACTGAAGCTTTCTTT
CDR3: CATQDRGHRNTEAFF

V: TRBV3-1
D: -
size: medium-sized
J: TRBJ1-1
DNA: TGTGCCAGCACCTCAAATTTAGGGGGGGACACTGAAGCTTTCTTT
CDR3: CASTSNLGGDTEAFF

V: TRBV2
D: -
size: once
J: TRBJ2-5
DNA: TGTGCCAGCAGTGAAGACCAAGAGACCCAGTACTTC
CDR3: CASSEDQETQYF

V: TRBV6-8
D: -
size: few
J: TRBJ1-2
DNA: TGTGCCAGCAGTTACCGCTCCCTACTAAGGGGTCTCGTAAATGGCTACACCTTC
CDR3: CASSYRSLLRGLVNGYTF

V: TRBV5-4
D: -
size: -
J: TRBJ1-2
DNA: TGTGCCAGCAGCCCTGAGAGGGGGATCCCCCCCTATGGCTACACCTTC
CDR3: CASSPERGIPPYGYTF

V: TRBV5-1
D: -
size: -
J: TRBJ1-5
DNA: TGCGCCAGCAGCTTGGAGGGCAGGGGAGGCGAGCATTTT
CDR3: CASSLEGRGGEHF

V: TRBV12-3/TRBV12-4
D: TRBD1
size: few
J: TRBJ2-1
DNA: TGTGCCAGCGCCCCGGACAGGATTAGACACAATGAGCAGTTCTTC
CDR3: CASAPDRIRHNEQFF

V: TRBV7-6
D: -
size: -
J: TRBJ2-7
DNA: TGTGCCAGCAGCTTATACCCGGACTACGAGCAGTACTTC
CDR3: CASSLYPDYEQYF

V: TRBV7-6
D: -
size: -
J: TRBJ1-3
DNA: TGTGCCAGCAGCTCACCAATGGGGAGTCGTGGAAACACCATATATTTT
CDR3: CASSSPMGSRGNTIYF

V: TRBV27
D: TRBD2
size: many
J: TRBJ2-3
DNA: TGTGCCAGCAGTTTAGGACTAGCGGGGGCCAACACAGATACGCAGTATTTT
CDR3: CASSLGLAGANTDTQYF

V: TRBV7-2
D: TRBD1
size: many
J: TRBJ1-1
DNA: TGTGCCAGCAGCTTAGCTACAGGGGGGACTGAAGCTTTCTTT
CDR3: CASSLATGGTEAFF

V: TRBV7-9
D: -
size: few
J: TRBJ1-1
DNA: TGTGCCAGCAGTTGGACACGCGGACAGTCGGGGAACACTGAAGCTTTCTTT
CDR3: CASSWTRGQSGNTEAFF

V: TRBV6-5
D: TRBD2
size: few
J: TRBJ2-3
DNA: TGTGCCAGCAGGACTAGCGGGGTGGGAGATACGCAGTATTTT
CDR3: CASRTSGVGDTQYF

V: TRBV27
D: -
size: medium-sized
J: TRBJ2-6
DNA: TGTGCCAGCAGCACCGGACGGCTCTCTGGGGCCAACGTCCTGACTTTC
CDR3: CASSTGRLSGANVLTF

V: TRBV20-1
D: -
size: -
J: TRBJ2-7
DNA: TGCAGTGCCCTTCACCTCCAAAGCTCCTACGAGCAGTACTTC
CDR3: CSALHLQSSYEQYF

V: TRBV7-2
D: -
size: few
J: TRBJ2-5
DNA: TGTGCCAGCAGCTTAAATAAGGGAGGGGGGGAGACCCAGTACTTC
CDR3: CASSLNKGGGETQYF

V: TRBV12-3/TRBV12-4
D: -
size: -
J: TRBJ1-5
DNA: TGTGCCAGCAGTCCGGGACCCAATCAGCCCCAGCATTTT
CDR3: CASSPGPNQPQHF

V: TRBV12-3/TRBV12-4
D: -
size: -
J: TRBJ2-3
DNA: TGTGCCAGCAGTTCCCTATCAGGCGCGCAGTATTTT
CDR3: CASSSLSGAQYF

V: TRBV5-5
D: -
size: -
J: TRBJ2-1
DNA: TGTGCCAGCAGCCGTGGCAGTGAGGGACGTAGGGAGCAGTTCTTC
CDR3: CASSRGSEGRREQFF

V: TRBV29-1
D: -
size: few
J: TRBJ2-2
DNA: TGCAGCGTTGAGCTCCAGGGGATTGCCGGGGAGCTGTTTTTT
CDR3: CSVELQGIAGELFF